This T cell receptor beta chain was identified in a study of radiotherapy plus CTLA-4 blockade in lung cancer. Study-level points and caveats: In blood, early T cell clone dynamics reportedly predicted response best, together with interferon-beta. In blood, tumor-derived TCR clones expanded after radiotherapy plus ipilimumab.

Treatment of patients with chemo-refractory metastatic non-small-cell lung cancer consisted of focal radiation plus CTLA-4 blockade with ipilimumab. Sequenced by immunoSEQ multiplex PCR; TCRdb stores in-frame clones only, minus some. This sample has tens of thousands of clones, with about four fifths found just once. The germline gives CDR1 MDHEN, CDR2 SYDVKM. The CDR3 contains 17 residues. With 4 bases clipped from V and 10 bases from J, the junction kept 16 bases outside the gene matches. To note about this clone: The antigen is undetermined.

This sequence joins TRBV28 and TRBJ2-1; 10 bases match TRBD2. This sequence was found in a human donor with non-small cell lung cancer who had a partial response to radiotherapy plus ipilimumab. Some clones in this sample may be carry-over from other donors' samples. The sequencing here drew on peripheral blood, taken from a patient treated with radiotherapy plus ipilimumab. CDR3: CASSSIFLAGESNEQFF. The CDR3 region has the DNA TGTGCCAGCAGTTCGATATTCCTAGCGGGAGAATCGAACGAGCAGTTCTTC.